Listed below are T cell receptor beta chains from one sample, sequenced in a study of cytomegalovirus exposure and HLA in healthy donors. Some clones are missing from TCRdb's copy, which holds only in-frame ones; the method was immunoSEQ multiplex PCR. The sample carries some 140,000 clones, 79% recorded once. The specimen sequenced was PBMCs. Source of these receptors: a man aged 40-55 years in good health and CMV-seropositive. The CDR3 runs from the conserved cysteine through the conserved F or W. D genes are given only for firm matches. Rows give clone size only sometimes, using once, few, many, or a class for an expanded clone.

j_gene: TRBJ2-1; abundance: -; v_gene: TRBV21-1; d_gene: -; CDR3nt: TGTGCCAGCAGCAAAGCTAGTAATGAGCAGTTCTTC; CDR3aa: CASSKASNEQFF
j_gene: TRBJ2-3; abundance: medium-sized; v_gene: TRBV5-6; d_gene: -; CDR3nt: TGTGCCAGCAGCTTGGTGCGCGTCACAGATACGCAGTATTTT; CDR3aa: CASSLVRVTDTQYF
j_gene: TRBJ2-1; abundance: once; v_gene: TRBV7-9; d_gene: TRBD1; CDR3nt: TGTGCCAGCAGCTCCGGACAGGGGGTGTTCAATGAGCAGTTCTTC; CDR3aa: CASSSGQGVFNEQFF
j_gene: TRBJ2-7; abundance: -; v_gene: TRBV29-1; d_gene: -; CDR3nt: TGCAGCGTTGAAGATCGAAACAGTTTGCCCTACGAGCAGTACTTC; CDR3aa: CSVEDRNSLPYEQYF
j_gene: TRBJ2-1; abundance: -; v_gene: TRBV9; d_gene: -; CDR3nt: TGTGCCAGCAGCGTAGGAGGTAGGAATGAGCAGTTCTTC; CDR3aa: CASSVGGRNEQFF
j_gene: TRBJ1-2; abundance: -; v_gene: TRBV4-1; d_gene: TRBD1; CDR3nt: TGCGCCAGCAGCCCATTCCCCCAGGGCGACAGGGGGCTCTATGGCTACACCTTC; CDR3aa: CASSPFPQGDRGLYGYTF
j_gene: TRBJ2-2; abundance: -; v_gene: TRBV9; d_gene: -; CDR3nt: TGTGCCAGCAGCGTGGGGACTACAGGGACCGGGGAGCTGTTTTTT; CDR3aa: CASSVGTTGTGELFF
j_gene: TRBJ1-2; abundance: few; v_gene: TRBV7-9; d_gene: -; CDR3nt: TGTGCCAGCAGCGGTGACACCGGCTATGGCTACACCTTC; CDR3aa: CASSGDTGYGYTF
j_gene: TRBJ2-3; abundance: few; v_gene: TRBV7-3; d_gene: TRBD2; CDR3nt: TGTGCCAGCAGCCCATTTGGGAGGGACACAGATACGCAGTATTTT; CDR3aa: CASSPFGRDTDTQYF
j_gene: TRBJ1-5; abundance: -; v_gene: TRBV9; d_gene: -; CDR3nt: TGTGCCAGCAGCGCCACTCTCAGGGTTAGCAATCAGCCCCAGCATTTT; CDR3aa: CASSATLRVSNQPQHF
j_gene: TRBJ2-3; abundance: few; v_gene: TRBV7-8; d_gene: TRBD2; CDR3nt: TGTGCCAGCAGCCCCGGGCAGCGGGAGACAGATACGCAGTATTTT; CDR3aa: CASSPGQRETDTQYF
j_gene: TRBJ1-3; abundance: few; v_gene: TRBV7-8; d_gene: -; CDR3nt: TGTGCCAGCAGCTTAGCGTTGACTAACTCTGGAAACACCATATATTTT; CDR3aa: CASSLALTNSGNTIYF
j_gene: TRBJ1-3; abundance: -; v_gene: TRBV5-6; d_gene: -; CDR3nt: TGTGCCAGCAGCTTAATCGAGACGAGGGGGGGCAACGTATATTTT; CDR3aa: CASSLIETRGGNVYF
j_gene: TRBJ1-2; abundance: -; v_gene: TRBV10-3; d_gene: -; CDR3nt: TGTGCCATCAGTGACAGGGGCCCCTATGGCTACACCTTC; CDR3aa: CAISDRGPYGYTF
j_gene: TRBJ1-6; abundance: few; v_gene: TRBV11-2; d_gene: -; CDR3nt: TGTGCCAGCAGCCTACCCGGGTTGGGTTCACCCCTCCACTTT; CDR3aa: CASSLPGLGSPLHF
j_gene: TRBJ1-1; abundance: -; v_gene: TRBV7-9; d_gene: -; CDR3nt: TGTGCCAGCAGCGGGGACACGGGACGGGCTTTCTTT; CDR3aa: CASSGDTGRAFF
j_gene: TRBJ2-7; abundance: -; v_gene: TRBV5-1; d_gene: TRBD2; CDR3nt: TGCGCCAGCAGCTTACTAGCGGGAGAGGACGAGCAGTACTTC; CDR3aa: CASSLLAGEDEQYF
j_gene: TRBJ2-7; abundance: few; v_gene: TRBV13; d_gene: -; CDR3nt: TGTGCCAGCAGCATAGGTGCGGGACTTAGCTCCTACGAGCAGTACTTC; CDR3aa: CASSIGAGLSSYEQYF
j_gene: TRBJ2-2; abundance: -; v_gene: TRBV13; d_gene: -; CDR3nt: TGTGCCAGCAGCTTAACCCCAGGTTTGGCAGGGGACACCGGGGAGCTGTTTTTT; CDR3aa: CASSLTPGLAGDTGELFF
j_gene: TRBJ1-1; abundance: -; v_gene: TRBV5-5; d_gene: -; CDR3nt: TGTGCCAGCAGCTTGGTTGACTGGGGGGACACTGAAGCTTTCTTT; CDR3aa: CASSLVDWGDTEAFF
j_gene: TRBJ1-3; abundance: -; v_gene: TRBV28; d_gene: -; CDR3nt: TGTGCCAGCAGCCCTCCTCAGGGATTTCCTGGAAACACCATATATTTT; CDR3aa: CASSPPQGFPGNTIYF
j_gene: TRBJ1-3; abundance: -; v_gene: TRBV5-5; d_gene: TRBD1; CDR3nt: TGTGCCAGCAGCTTATGGACAGGGCCTGGAAACACCATATATTTT; CDR3aa: CASSLWTGPGNTIYF
j_gene: TRBJ1-2; abundance: once; v_gene: TRBV11-2; d_gene: -; CDR3nt: TGTGCCAGCAGCTTAGGTGGACTAGACTATGGCTACACCTTC; CDR3aa: CASSLGGLDYGYTF
j_gene: TRBJ2-1; abundance: -; v_gene: TRBV11-3; d_gene: TRBD1; CDR3nt: TGTGCCAGCAGCTTAGGGACAGGGGGATCTGAGCAGTTCTTC; CDR3aa: CASSLGTGGSEQFF
j_gene: TRBJ1-3; abundance: -; v_gene: TRBV4-2; d_gene: -; CDR3nt: TGTGCCAGCAGCCAAGATCCGCAGGTCTCTGGAAACACCATATATTTT; CDR3aa: CASSQDPQVSGNTIYF
j_gene: TRBJ1-5; abundance: -; v_gene: TRBV27; d_gene: -; CDR3nt: TGTGCCAGCAGTTTAACAGATCTACAGCCCCAGCATTTT; CDR3aa: CASSLTDLQPQHF
j_gene: TRBJ1-3; abundance: -; v_gene: TRBV5-1; d_gene: -; CDR3nt: TGCGCCAGCAGCTTGGACACCACGAACTCTGGAAACACCATATATTTT; CDR3aa: CASSLDTTNSGNTIYF
j_gene: TRBJ1-5; abundance: -; v_gene: TRBV28; d_gene: TRBD1; CDR3nt: TGTGCCAGCAATCCGCAGGGGGCGAGTCAGCCCCAGCATTTT; CDR3aa: CASNPQGASQPQHF
j_gene: TRBJ2-7; abundance: -; v_gene: TRBV18; d_gene: -; CDR3nt: TGTGCCAGCTCCTCCGGGACGGGGGTCGGCGAGCAGTACTTC; CDR3aa: CASSSGTGVGEQYF
j_gene: TRBJ1-1; abundance: -; v_gene: TRBV10-1; d_gene: TRBD1; CDR3nt: TGCGCCAGCAGAGCCGGGACAGGGAACACTGAAGCTTTCTTT; CDR3aa: CASRAGTGNTEAFF
j_gene: TRBJ1-1; abundance: -; v_gene: TRBV15; d_gene: -; CDR3nt: TGTGCCACCAGCAGAGGAGGGGGAAAACTCCTAGGCACTGAAGCTTTCTTT; CDR3aa: CATSRGGGKLLGTEAFF
j_gene: TRBJ2-7; abundance: -; v_gene: TRBV11-2; d_gene: -; CDR3nt: TGTGCCAGCAGCATCCAGGGTACTGGTCTCTACGAGCAGTACTTC; CDR3aa: CASSIQGTGLYEQYF
j_gene: TRBJ2-1; abundance: -; v_gene: TRBV11-2; d_gene: -; CDR3nt: TGTGCCAGCAGCGCGGCCCCTAGCGCTTCTGAGCAGTTCTTC; CDR3aa: CASSAAPSASEQFF
j_gene: TRBJ2-3; abundance: -; v_gene: TRBV11-3; d_gene: -; CDR3nt: TGTGCCAGCAGCTTAGATCAACACAGGGCGCAGTATTTT; CDR3aa: CASSLDQHRAQYF
j_gene: TRBJ1-1; abundance: -; v_gene: TRBV9; d_gene: TRBD1; CDR3nt: TGTGCCAGCAGCGCTAGGACAGGGGCCCCTTCTGGAGCTTTCTTT; CDR3aa: CASSARTGAPSGAFF